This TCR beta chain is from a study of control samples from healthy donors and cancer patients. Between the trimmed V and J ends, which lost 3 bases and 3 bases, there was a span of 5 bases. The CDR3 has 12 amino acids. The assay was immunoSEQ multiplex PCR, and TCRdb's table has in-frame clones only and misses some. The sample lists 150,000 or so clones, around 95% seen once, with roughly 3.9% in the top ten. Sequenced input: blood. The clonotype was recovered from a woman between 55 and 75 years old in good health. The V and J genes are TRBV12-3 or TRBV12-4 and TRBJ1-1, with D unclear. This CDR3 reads CASSFPYTEAFF. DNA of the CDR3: TGTGCCAGCAGTTTCCCCTACACTGAAGCTTTCTTT.